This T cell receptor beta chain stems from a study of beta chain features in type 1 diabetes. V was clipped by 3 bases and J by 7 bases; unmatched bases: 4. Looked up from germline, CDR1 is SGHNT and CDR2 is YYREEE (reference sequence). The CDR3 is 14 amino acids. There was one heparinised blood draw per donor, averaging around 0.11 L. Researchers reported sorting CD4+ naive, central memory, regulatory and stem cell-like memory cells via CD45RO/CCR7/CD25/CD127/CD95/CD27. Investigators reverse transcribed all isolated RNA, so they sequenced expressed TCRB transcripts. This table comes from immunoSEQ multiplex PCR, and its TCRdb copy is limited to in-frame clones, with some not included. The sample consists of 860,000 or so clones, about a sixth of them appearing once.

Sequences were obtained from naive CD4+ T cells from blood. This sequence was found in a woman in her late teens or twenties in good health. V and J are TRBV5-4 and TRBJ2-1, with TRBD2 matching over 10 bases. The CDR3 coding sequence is TGTGCCAGCAGCTATGATAGCGGGAGGAATGAGCAGTTCTTC. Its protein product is CASSYDSGRNEQFF.